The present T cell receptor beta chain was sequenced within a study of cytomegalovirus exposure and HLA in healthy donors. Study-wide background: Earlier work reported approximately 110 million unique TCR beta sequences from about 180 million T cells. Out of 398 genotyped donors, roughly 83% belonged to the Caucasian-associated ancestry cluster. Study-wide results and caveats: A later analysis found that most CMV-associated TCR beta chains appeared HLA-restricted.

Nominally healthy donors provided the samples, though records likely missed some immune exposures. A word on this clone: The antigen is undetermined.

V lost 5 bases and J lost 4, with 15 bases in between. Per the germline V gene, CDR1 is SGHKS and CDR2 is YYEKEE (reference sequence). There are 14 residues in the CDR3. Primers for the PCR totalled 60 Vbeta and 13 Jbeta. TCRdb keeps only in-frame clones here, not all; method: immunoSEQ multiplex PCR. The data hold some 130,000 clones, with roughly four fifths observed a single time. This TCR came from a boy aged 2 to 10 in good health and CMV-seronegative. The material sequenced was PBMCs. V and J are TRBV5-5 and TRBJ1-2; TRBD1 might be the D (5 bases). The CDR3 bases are TGTGCCAGCAGACCCGGGCCCCAGGGCTATGGCTACACCTTC. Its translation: CASRPGPQGYGYTF.